This T cell receptor (beta chain) was recorded in a study of shared T cell receptors in the human thymus. Data came from immunoSEQ multiplex PCR; TCRdb stores just in-frame clones and leaves some out. This sample has about 500,000 clones, with 70% to 80% found just once. CDR3 length: 15 residues. Germline CDR1 MNHEY, CDR2 SVGAGI. Germline trimming cut 6 bases from V and 2 bases from J; bases unmatched to any gene: 6. These same records also appear under a second study, on human thymus T cells. That study adds: The sample donors, healthy Finnish infants, were having corrective surgery for congenital heart defects. In corrective heart surgery, resections were taken, and these provided the thymus tissue. There appeared to be biased usage of V and J genes in thymic and blood repertoires. Related research described thymic repertoires that were highly overlapping among unrelated individuals.

This chain joins TRBV6-5 and TRBJ2-7; TRBD2 matches at 11 bases. This TCR derives from a boy under two years old with a congenital heart defect. The sample comprised thymocytes. CDR3 protein: CASSPGLAGAYEQYF. CDR3 in DNA: TGTGCCAGCAGCCCCGGACTAGCGGGCGCCTACGAGCAGTACTTC.